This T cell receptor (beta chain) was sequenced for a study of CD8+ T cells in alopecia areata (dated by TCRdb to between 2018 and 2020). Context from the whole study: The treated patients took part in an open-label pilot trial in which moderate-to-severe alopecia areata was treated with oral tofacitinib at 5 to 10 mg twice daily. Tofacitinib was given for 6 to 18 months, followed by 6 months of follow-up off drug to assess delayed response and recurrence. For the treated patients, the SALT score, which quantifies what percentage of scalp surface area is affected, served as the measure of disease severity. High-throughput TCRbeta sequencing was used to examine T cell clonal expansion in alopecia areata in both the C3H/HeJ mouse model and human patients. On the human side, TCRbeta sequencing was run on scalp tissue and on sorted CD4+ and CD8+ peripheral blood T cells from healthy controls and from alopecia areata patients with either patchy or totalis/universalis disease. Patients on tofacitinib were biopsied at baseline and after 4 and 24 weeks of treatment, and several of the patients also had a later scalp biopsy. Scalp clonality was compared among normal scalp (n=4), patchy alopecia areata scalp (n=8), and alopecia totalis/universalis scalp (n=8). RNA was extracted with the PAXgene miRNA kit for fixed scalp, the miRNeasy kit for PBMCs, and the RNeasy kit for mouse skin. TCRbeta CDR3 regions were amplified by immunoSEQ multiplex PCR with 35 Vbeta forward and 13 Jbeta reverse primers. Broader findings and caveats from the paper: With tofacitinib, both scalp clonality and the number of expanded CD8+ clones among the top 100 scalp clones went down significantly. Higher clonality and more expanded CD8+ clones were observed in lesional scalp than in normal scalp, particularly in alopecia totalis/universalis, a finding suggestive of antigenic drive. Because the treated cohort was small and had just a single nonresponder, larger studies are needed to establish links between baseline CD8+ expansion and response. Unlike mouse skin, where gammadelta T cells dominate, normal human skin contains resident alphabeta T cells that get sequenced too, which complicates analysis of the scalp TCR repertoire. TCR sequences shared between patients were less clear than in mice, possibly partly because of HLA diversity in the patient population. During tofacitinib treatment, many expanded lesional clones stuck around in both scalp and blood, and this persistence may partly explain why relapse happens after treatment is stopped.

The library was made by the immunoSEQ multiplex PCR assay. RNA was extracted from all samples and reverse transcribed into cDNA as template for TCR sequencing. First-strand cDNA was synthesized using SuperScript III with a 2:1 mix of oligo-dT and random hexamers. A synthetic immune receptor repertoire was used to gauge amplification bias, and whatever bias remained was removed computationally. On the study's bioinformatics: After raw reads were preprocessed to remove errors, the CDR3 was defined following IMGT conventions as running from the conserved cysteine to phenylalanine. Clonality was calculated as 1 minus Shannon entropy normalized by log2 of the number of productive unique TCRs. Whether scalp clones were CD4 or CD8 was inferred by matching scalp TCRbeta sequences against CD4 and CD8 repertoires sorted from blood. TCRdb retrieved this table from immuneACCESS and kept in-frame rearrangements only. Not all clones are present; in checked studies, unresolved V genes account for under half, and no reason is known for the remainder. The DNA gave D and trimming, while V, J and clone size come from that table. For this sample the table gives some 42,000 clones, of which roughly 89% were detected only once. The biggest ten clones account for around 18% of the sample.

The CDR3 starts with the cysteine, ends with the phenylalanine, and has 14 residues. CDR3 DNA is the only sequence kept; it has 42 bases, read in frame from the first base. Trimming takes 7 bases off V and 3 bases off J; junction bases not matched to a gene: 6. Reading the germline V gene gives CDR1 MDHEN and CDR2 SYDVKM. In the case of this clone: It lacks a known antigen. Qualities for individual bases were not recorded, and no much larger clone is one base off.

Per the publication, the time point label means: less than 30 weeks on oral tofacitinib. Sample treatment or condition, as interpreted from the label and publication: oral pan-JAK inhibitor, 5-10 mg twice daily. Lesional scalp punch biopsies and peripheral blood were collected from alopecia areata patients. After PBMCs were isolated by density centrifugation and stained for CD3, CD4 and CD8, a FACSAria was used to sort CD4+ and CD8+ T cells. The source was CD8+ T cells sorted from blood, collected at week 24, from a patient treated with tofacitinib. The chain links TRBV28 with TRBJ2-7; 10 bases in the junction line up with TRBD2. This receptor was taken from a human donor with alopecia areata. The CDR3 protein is CASTLAGDYYEQYF. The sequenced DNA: TGTGCCAGCACCCTAGCGGGGGATTACTACGAGCAGTACTTC.